Listed below are T cell receptor beta chains from one sample, sequenced in a study of T-cell reconstitution after alpha-beta-depleted transplantation in children. TCRdb reprocessed the PCR reads with MiXCR, giving one entry per CDR3 protein. In the table there are around 500,000 distinct CDR3 sequences, about 21% of which are singletons. The sample here was PBMCs, mostly from graft donor cells, taken 360 days after TCRalphabeta/CD19-depleted stem cell transplant. These receptor sequences come from a boy under two years old who had a stem cell transplant for acute myeloid leukemia, so the T cells may come from the graft donor. Each CDR3 is given with its conserved first and last residue. A D gene is named only where the DNA matches it firmly. Clone size is shown for a subset of rows, as once, few, many or a class of expanded clone.

NA | 12 | many | TRBJ2-3 | TRBV20-1 | CSAYPYTDTQYF | TGCAGTGCCTACCCCTACACAGATACGCAGTATTTT
NA | 13 | few | TRBJ1-5 | TRBV20-1 | CSARIGADQPQHF | TGCAGTGCTAGAATAGGAGCCGATCAGCCCCAGCATTTT
NA | 13 | many | TRBJ2-5 | TRBV12-3/TRBV12-4 | CASSLDGAKTQYF | TGTGCCAGCAGTTTGGACGGGGCGAAGACCCAGTACTTC
NA | 14 | few | TRBJ1-4 | TRBV20-1 | CSARRPATNEKLFF | TGCAGTGCTAGACGGCCTGCAACTAATGAAAAACTGTTTTTT
TRBD1 | 15 | many | TRBJ1-5 | TRBV12-3/TRBV12-4 | CASSSWTGDNQPQHF | TGTGCCAGCAGTTCCTGGACAGGAGACAATCAGCCCCAGCATTTT
NA | 12 | NA | TRBJ1-5 | TRBV20-1 | CSADRTDQPQHF | TGCAGTGCCGACAGGACGGATCAGCCCCAGCATTTT
TRBD2 | 18 | NA | TRBJ2-3 | TRBV24-1 | CATSGSSLAGGPTDTQYF | TGTGCCACCAGTGGTTCATCACTAGCGGGGGGGCCTACAGATACGCAGTATTTT
TRBD2 | 19 | many | TRBJ2-1 | TRBV20-1 | CSARLPGLAGGSSYNEQFF | TGCAGTGCTAGACTCCCAGGACTAGCGGGGGGGAGCTCCTACAATGAGCAGTTCTTC
TRBD1 | 15 | many | TRBJ1-1 | TRBV7-2 | CASRFTGTGGTEAFF | TGTGCCAGCAGGTTTACCGGGACAGGGGGCACTGAAGCTTTCTTT
TRBD1 | 16 | NA | TRBJ1-2 | TRBV6-4 | CASSDRTGTGNYGYTF | TGTGCCAGCAGTGACCGGACAGGGACTGGGAACTATGGCTACACCTTC
NA | 15 | many | TRBJ1-1 | TRBV5-1 | CASSLGHRDLTEAFF | TGCGCCAGCAGCTTGGGGCACCGGGACCTCACTGAAGCTTTCTTT
NA | 16 | many | TRBJ2-5 | TRBV7-2 | CASSLEGTSYQETQYF | TGTGCCAGCAGCTTAGAGGGCACCTCGTACCAAGAGACCCAGTACTTC
NA | 16 | NA | TRBJ2-7 | TRBV11-3 | CASSLEGPPSSYEQYF | TGTGCCAGCAGCTTAGAAGGACCACCCAGCTCCTACGAGCAGTACTTC
NA | 16 | many | TRBJ1-2 | TRBV12-3/TRBV12-4 | CASSLSLTPGKDGYTF | TGTGCCAGCAGTTTATCCCTGACCCCGGGGAAGGATGGCTACACCTTC
NA | 16 | few | TRBJ2-7 | TRBV4-3 | CASSHETAGGSYEQYF | TGCGCCAGCAGCCATGAAACGGCAGGAGGGTCCTACGAGCAGTACTTC
TRBD2 | 16 | few | TRBJ2-2 | TRBV20-1 | CSARDDSGGNTGELFF | TGCAGTGCTAGAGATGACAGCGGGGGTAACACCGGGGAGCTGTTTTTT
TRBD2 | 15 | NA | TRBJ2-5 | TRBV7-7 | CASSLREAGVETQYF | TGTGCCAGCAGCTTAAGAGAAGCGGGGGTAGAGACCCAGTACTTC
NA | 13 | NA | TRBJ2-5 | TRBV7-7 | CASSRGQPETQYF | TGTGCCAGCAGCCGAGGGCAGCCAGAGACCCAGTACTTC
TRBD1 | 16 | few | TRBJ2-4 | TRBV12-3/TRBV12-4 | CASRMGQGERKNIQYF | TGTGCCAGCAGAATGGGACAGGGGGAGAGGAAAAACATTCAGTACTTC
NA | 14 | many | TRBJ2-7 | TRBV10-3 | CAISDEDSSYEQYF | TGTGCCATCAGTGATGAGGACAGCTCCTACGAGCAGTACTTC
TRBD2 | 14 | few | TRBJ2-7 | TRBV15 | CATSNVGLDIEQYF | TGTGCCACCTCTAACGTGGGACTAGACATCGAGCAGTACTTC
TRBD1 | 13 | NA | TRBJ2-1 | TRBV7-3 | CASSTTGGGEQFF | TGTGCCAGCAGCACGACAGGGGGCGGCGAGCAGTTCTTC
NA | 13 | NA | TRBJ2-2 | TRBV12-3/TRBV12-4 | CASSFWRAGELFF | TGTGCCAGCAGTTTCTGGCGAGCCGGGGAGCTGTTTTTT
NA | 13 | NA | TRBJ2-3 | TRBV4-3 | CASSQDMTDTQYF | TGCGCCAGCAGCCAAGATATGACAGATACGCAGTATTTT